Listed here are 21 T cell receptor beta chains from one sample, sequenced in a study of preoperative IRX-2 immunotherapy in early breast cancer. Specified treatment: preoperative locoregional IRX-2 cytokine immunotherapy. Assay used: immunoSEQ multiplex PCR; TCRdb lists only in-frame clones, some missing. Of tens of thousands of clones in the sample, more than 80% were seen once. The sequencing here drew on lymph node tissue, taken after IRX-2 immunotherapy. The source is a human donor with breast cancer.

The chain employs TRBV19 and TRBJ1-1; no definite D call. V shed 2 bases and J shed 7 bases, with 5 bases lying between them. This CDR3 spans 11 amino acids. Germline V lookup: CDR1 LNHDA, CDR2 SQIVND (reference sequence). This CDR3 reads CASSIYGEAFF. For the CDR3, the DNA is TGTGCCAGTAGTATATATGGTGAAGCTTTCTTT.

V usage is TRBV19 and J usage is TRBJ1-1; D is ambiguous. V was clipped by 6 bases and J by 7 bases, with 15 bases between them. This CDR3 is built from 13 residues. Germline V gives CDR1 LNHDA, CDR2 SQIVND (reference sequence). The CDR3 reads CASSTDTKNEAFF. CDR3 bases: TGTGCCAGTAGCACTGACACGAAAAATGAAGCTTTCTTT.

This chain links TRBV10-3 with TRBJ1-1, with D unresolved. Germline-derived CDR1 and CDR2 are ENHRY and SYGVKD. The V gene lost 1 base and the J gene lost 0 bases, with 9 bases spanning the gap. The CDR3 has 15 residues. The CDR3 sequence is CAISEYLPMNTEAFF. The CDR3, as DNA: TGTGCCATCAGTGAGTACTTACCCATGAACACTGAAGCTTTCTTT.

This chain uses TRBV29-1 with TRBJ2-2, with D maybe TRBD1 (6 bases). Germline V gene data show CDR1 as SQVTM and CDR2 as ANQGSEA. Between the trimmed V and J ends, which lost 1 base and 5 bases, there was a span of 11 bases. This CDR3 is 14 amino acids long. CDR3 amino acids: CSVEGLRGTGELFF. The CDR3 coding sequence is TGCAGCGTTGAAGGTTTGAGGGGGACCGGGGAGCTGTTTTTT.

The chain joins TRBV10-1 to TRBJ2-7, with 8 bases aligning to TRBD1. The CDR3 sequence is 15 residues long. CDR1 and CDR2 from the germline V gene are WNHNN and SYGVQD (reference sequence). After removal of 3 bases from V and 7 bases from J, the junction contained 11 bases not matched to a gene. The CDR3 nucleotides read TGCGCCAGCAGTGACGGCGGGACAGGTTCTGGGGAGCAGTACTTC. Translating gives CASSDGGTGSGEQYF.

The genes are TRBV10-2 and TRBJ1-1; D may be TRBD1 (6 bases). The CDR3 runs 13 residues. The V end was cut by 7 bases, the J end by 3 bases, with 12 bases between. Germline CDR1 is WSHSY and CDR2 is SAAADI. The CDR3 DNA follows: TGCGCCAGCACCGGACAGAGCGACACTGAAGCTTTCTTT. Its translation: CASTGQSDTEAFF.

This CDR3 reads CASSPPRTGGGLSTEAFF. Here the CDR3 DNA reads TGTGCCAGCTCACCACCTAGGACAGGGGGCGGGTTGAGCACTGAAGCTTTCTTT. The V call is TRBV18, the J call TRBJ1-1; 11 nucleotides match TRBD1. The germline CDR1 and CDR2 sequences are KGHSH and LQKENI. Unmatched junction bases numbered 10, after V lost 0 bases and J lost 4 bases. The length of the CDR3 is 18 residues.

The rearrangement uses TRBV23-1 and TRBJ1-1; no clear D gene. TRBV23-1 is known as an ORF, though its function is uncertain. This CDR3 has 16 residues. V lost 3 bases to trimming and J lost 3 bases, with 17 bases between them. The CDR3 protein is CASSHFGLGFHTEAFF. The CDR3 DNA reads TGCGCCAGCAGTCATTTCGGTCTCGGGTTCCACACTGAAGCTTTCTTT.

The rearrangement joins TRBV7-6 to TRBJ1-6; D may be TRBD1 (5 bases). The CDR3 covers 14 residues. The germline V gene has CDR1 SGHVS and CDR2 FNYEAQ. V was clipped by 1 base and J by 12 bases, with 13 bases between them. DNA of the CDR3: TGTGCCAGCAGCTTAGGTACAGGCCGGGAACCCCTCCACTTT. It translates to CASSLGTGREPLHF.

Only a few counts were recorded for this clone. The rearrangement links TRBV30 to TRBJ1-1; TRBD1 might be the D (5 bases). This CDR3 spans 12 amino acids. CDR1 and CDR2 from the germline V gene are GTSNPN and SVGIG (reference sequence). The V and J ends lost 3 bases and 6 bases respectively, with 11 bases between them. The CDR3 region is CAWRKRGSEAFF. CDR3 nucleotides: TGTGCCTGGAGGAAAAGGGGTTCTGAAGCTTTCTTT.

The chain is built from TRBV11-3 and TRBJ2-3; 9 bases line up with TRBD1. The germline CDR1 and CDR2 sequences are SGHNT and YENEEA. The V and J ends lost 5 bases and 3 bases, in that order; junction bases with no gene match: 12. The CDR3 runs to 17 residues. The CDR3 loop reads CASSQATGTGITDTQYF. The CDR3 DNA reads TGTGCCAGCAGCCAAGCTACGGGGACAGGGATTACAGATACGCAGTATTTT. The full variable domain, completed using reference TRBV11-3 and TRBJ2-3, is EAGVVQSPRYKIIEKKQPVAFWCNPISGHNTLYWYLQNLGQGPELLIRYENEEAVDDSQLPKDRFSAERLKGVDSTLKIQPAELGDSAVYLCASSQATGTGITDTQYFGPGTRLTVL.

This clone has just a few counts. For the CDR3, the DNA is TGTGCCAGCAGCAGGGGGAACCTACTCTATGGCTACACCTTC. Protein: CASSRGNLLYGYTF. The V call is TRBV2, the J call TRBJ1-2, with 7 bases matching TRBD1. CDR3 length: 14 amino acids. Trimming removed 6 bases from V and 4 bases from J; junction bases left unmatched: 8. In germline, CDR1 is SNHLY, CDR2 FYNNEI.

Of note for this clone: One end of the junction varies from germline; a read error may be responsible. This chain links TRBV6-8 with TRBJ2-6; maybe TRBD1 (5 bases). CDR3 length equals 15 residues. Looked up from germline, CDR1 is MNHGY and CDR2 is SAAAGT. The CDR3: CAISAQGSGANVLTF. DNA for the CDR3: TGTGCCATCAGTGCCCAGGGCTCTGGGGCCAACGTCCTGACTTTC.

The genes are TRBV29-1 and TRBJ2-1, with TRBD2 matching 13 bases. CDR1 and CDR2 from the germline V gene are SQVTM and ANQGSEA. V lost 4 bases and J lost 7; bases outside the gene matches: 13. The CDR3 sequence is 17 residues long. The CDR3 DNA reads as TGCAGCGTTGGAGGTCCCGGGACTAGCGGGGAAAGTAATGAGCAGTTCTTC. Protein product: CSVGGPGTSGESNEQFF.

The rearrangement links TRBV19 to TRBJ1-5; D uncertain. This CDR3 is 14 amino acids long. Germline V gene lookup returns CDR1 LNHDA and CDR2 SQIVND (reference sequence). V lost 4 bases to trimming and J lost 0 bases, with 7 bases between them. The CDR3 loop is CASSKGNSNQPQHF. The CDR3 DNA follows: TGTGCCAGTAGTAAAGGGAATAGCAATCAGCCCCAGCATTTT. The complete variable domain, with remaining parts taken from reference TRBV19 and TRBJ1-5, reads DGGITQSPKYLFRKEGQNVTLSCEQNLNHDAMYWYRQDPGQGLRLIYYSQIVNDFQKGDIAEGYSVSREKKESFPLTVTSAQKNPTAFYLCASSKGNSNQPQHFGDGTRLSIL.

This chain joins TRBV19 and TRBJ2-1; D is undetermined. Germline assignment: CDR1 LNHDA and CDR2 SQIVND (reference sequence). Between the trimmed V and J ends, which lost 4 bases and 7 bases, there was a span of 23 bases. The CDR3 runs 17 residues. The CDR3 DNA is TGTGCCAGTAGTAAAGGTCTCTCTGGACCCAGGCCTAATGAGCAGTTCTTC. Translating gives CASSKGLSGPRPNEQFF.

The rearrangement links TRBV14 to TRBJ1-1; D call uncertain. The V and J ends lost 5 bases and 1 base respectively, with 5 bases between them. Per the germline V gene, CDR1 is SGHDN and CDR2 is FVKESK. The CDR3 loop spans 12 amino acids. The CDR3 DNA reads as TGTGCCAGCAGCGGCTGGAACACTGAAGCTTTCTTT. Translated, it gives CASSGWNTEAFF.

The chain recombines TRBV10-2 with TRBJ2-7, with 7 bases that match TRBD2. The CDR3 is made up of 14 amino acids. Per the germline V gene, CDR1 is WSHSY and CDR2 is SAAADI. V shed 6 bases and J 3 bases; nucleotides not matched to a gene: 8. The CDR3 reads CASSEVGRGYEQYV. The CDR3 DNA reads as TGCGCCAGCAGCGAGGTAGGGAGGGGCTACGAGCAGTACGTC.

This chain connects TRBV7-5 to TRBJ1-3. TRBV7-5 is a known pseudogene. The CDR3 has 15 residues. CDR3 in amino acids: CASSDGNLPRNTIYF. As DNA, the CDR3 is TGTGCCAGCAGCGATGGGAACCTTCCTAGGAACACCATATATTTT.

This clone has just a few counts. The genes are TRBV15 and TRBJ2-2; 9 nucleotides align to TRBD1. Germline CDR1 LNHNV, CDR2 YYDKDF (reference sequence). J was trimmed by 3 bases and V by 5 bases; bases with no gene match: 4. This CDR3 contains 15 residues. In DNA, the CDR3 is TGTGCCACCAGCCTGGGACAGGGACACACCGGGGAGCTGTTTTTT. It codes for CATSLGQGHTGELFF. Looking up the rest from reference TRBV15 and TRBJ2-2 gives the full variable domain: DAMVIQNPRYQVTQFGKPVTLSCSQTLNHNVMYWYQQKSSQAPKLLFHYYDKDFNNEADTPDNFQSRRPNTSFCFLDIRSPGLGDTAMYLCATSLGQGHTGELFFGEGSRLTVL.

CDR3 nucleotide sequence: TGCAGCGTTGAACGACAGGTAGCCAATGAGCAGTTCTTC. Its protein product is CSVERQVANEQFF. This sequence joins TRBV29-1 and TRBJ2-1; tentatively, D is TRBD1 (6 bases). CDR1 SQVTM and CDR2 ANQGSEA come from the germline V gene. Trimming shortened V by 2 bases and J by 6 bases, and 11 bases separated the two germline ends. The CDR3 runs to 13 residues.